Shown below are 5 T cell receptor beta chains from a single sample sequenced in a study of CD8 T cells in ankylosing spondylitis. Their antigens remain unidentified. TCRdb re-derived calls from the 5' RACE reads in MiXCR, one entry per CDR3 protein. This sample has 100,000 to 150,000 distinct CDR3 sequences, with roughly 18% found just once. Study conclusions and caveats: Ankylosing spondylitis blood seemed to carry a telltale TCR beta motif made of fewer than 10 highly homologous variants.

Sequencing was done on a sample of blood, either unsorted or a sorted T cell fraction (not recorded which). The receptors stem from a male donor with ankylosing spondylitis.

This sequence joins TRBV9 and TRBJ1-5; possible D gene TRBD1, 5 bases. CDR1 and CDR2 from the germline V gene are SGDLS and YYNGEE. The CDR3 totals 13 residues. V lost 4 bases, J lost 7 bases, and 12 bases lay in between. The CDR3 coding sequence is TGTGCCAGCAGCCCCGCAGGGCACCAGCCCCAGCATTTT. Translated, it gives CASSPAGHQPQHF.

V usage is TRBV5-1 and J usage is TRBJ2-3, with D unresolved. CDR1 SGHRS and CDR2 YFSETQ come from the germline V gene. The CDR3 has 16 residues. V dropped 3 bases and J dropped 0 bases, with 14 bases sitting between them. The CDR3 DNA sequence: TGCGCCAGCAGCTCTTCCGGTAGACCGAGCACAGATACGCAGTATTTT. Translation gives CASSSSGRPSTDTQYF.

This clonotype was recorded a few times. V and J are TRBV11-2 and TRBJ2-1; 14 nucleotides agree with TRBD2. With V trimmed by 7 bases and J by 9 bases, 8 bases remained unmatched. Germline loops: CDR1 SGHAT, CDR2 FQNNGV. CDR3 length equals 15 residues. The CDR3 DNA reads as TGTGCCAGCACCCAAGGACTAGCGGGAGGAGTTGAGCAGTTCTTC. It specifies CASTQGLAGGVEQFF.

This chain connects TRBV9 to TRBJ2-1, with 13 positions matching TRBD2. Germline V gene lookup returns CDR1 SGDLS and CDR2 YYNGEE. CDR3 length equals 17 residues. With V trimmed by 3 bases and J by 3 bases, 6 bases remained unmatched. DNA of the CDR3: TGTGCCAGCAGCGCCAGACTAGCGGGAGGACTCTACAATGAGCAGTTCTTC. This sequence encodes CASSARLAGGLYNEQFF.

This clonotype was found a few times. The CDR3 loop reads CASSETSGRNTGELFF. In DNA, the CDR3 is TGTGCCAGCAGTGAGACTAGCGGGAGGAACACCGGGGAGCTGTTTTTT. V is TRBV6-1 and J is TRBJ2-2; 12 bases match TRBD2. V shed 3 bases and J 1 base; nucleotides not matched to a gene: 0. CDR1 is MNHNS and CDR2 is SASEGT in the germline V gene. The CDR3 length is 16 residues.